This T cell receptor (beta chain) was recorded in a study of CD8+CD57+ T cells in acquired aplastic anemia. The TCR beta profiling, which covered VDJ combination and CDR3 sequence, was carried out using genomic DNA as the template. TCRdb reprocessed the reads via MiXCR and lists one record per CDR3 protein. Found here are 150,000 to 160,000 distinct CDR3 sequences, around half of them singletons; the top ten hold less than 15%. CDR3 length: 13 amino acids. V gave up 2 bases and J gave up 6 bases; unmatched junction bases: 0. Germline V gene lookup returns CDR1 MRHNA and CDR2 SNTAGT. CD8+CD57+ cell expansion, shown by flow cytometry, had occurred in the patients selected for sequencing.

Sample: sorted CD4+, CD8+, or CD8+CD57+ T cells (not recorded which) from PBMCs. The chain combines TRBV6-4 with TRBJ2-2; 7 nucleotides agree with TRBD2. The receptor's source is a human donor with aplastic anemia. The CDR3 is CASSDGGAGELFF. CDR3 DNA sequence: TGTGCCAGCAGTGACGGGGGGGCCGGGGAGCTGTTTTTT.